This T cell receptor (beta chain) was retrieved from a study of blood T cell repertoires in COVID-19 (dated by TCRdb to between 2020 and 2021). Describing the broader study: Samples from collaborators originated in the United States, Italy and Spain and spanned both the acute and convalescent phases of COVID-19. The prospective study material was composed of cDNA or gDNA derived from T cells, B-cell-depleted T cells, or PBMCs. The dataset comprised deeply sampled blood TCRbeta repertoires from subjects exposed to, actively infected with, or recovered from COVID-19. A freely available public database, intended as a resource for researchers studying the immune response to SARS-CoV-2, is where the repertoires were released. Samples came from the ongoing ImmuneRACE study (first 160 participants) plus 1,254 subjects from 6 global collaborators. A de-identified subject ID, COVID-19 status, age in years and sex were almost always included in the sample metadata. Where available, HLA class I and class II types were obtained from metadata supplied by the sample provider rather than from assay-based typing.

Taken from the germline V gene (reference sequence), the CDR1 and CDR2 loops are LGHDT and YNNKEL. V lost 6 bases and J lost 2 bases, and the count of bases not matched to a germline gene is 10. Inclusive of the bounding cysteine and phenylalanine, the CDR3 is 15 residues long. Only the CDR3 DNA is retained, 45 bases long and in frame from the first base. In the prospective study, participants were about 18 to 95 years old, resided in approximately 25 geographic areas of the United States, and were enrolled through a virtual design. In the prospective study, cohorts were assigned on the basis of participant-reported clinical history obtained from a screening survey and a study questionnaire. For ImmuneRACE Cohort 3, a participant was defined as recovered based on two consecutive negative NP/OP PCR tests, clearance by a healthcare professional, or resolution of symptoms. In the prospective study, mobile phlebotomists collected whole blood, serum and a nasopharyngeal or oropharyngeal swab from each participant. Over a 2-month period, participants in the prospective study had the option of providing additional blood draws and questionnaires. Before DNA extraction, blood samples from the prospective study were shipped at room temperature or frozen.

The paper as a whole reports these results and caveats: The amount of clinical and demographic metadata varied by source and participant and was provided uncurated.

As for this clone: Its antigen has not been determined. There are no base qualities to consult, and no much larger clone falls within one base.

TCRbeta CDR3 regions were amplified from genomic DNA using the immunoSEQ Assay, a bias-controlled multiplex PCR. Concerning the study's data processing: The number of nucleated cells in each sample was estimated from the amplification of reference gene primers within the assay. To quantify the absolute abundance of each unique TCRbeta CDR3 rearrangement, sequence reads were collapsed and filtered. Productive Simpson clonality was computed per sample as the square root of Simpson's diversity index over productive rearrangements. TCRdb took this table from immuneACCESS and kept in-frame rearrangements with V and J called. Such tables lack part of the clones; where checked against another copy, unresolved V genes explain under half of the gap, and the rest is unexplained. The V and J calls and clone size are taken from that table; D and trimming were inferred from the DNA. Present in this sample are some 260,000 clones, over 80% of which were seen just once. 1.9% of the sample rests with the top ten.

The source of this sequence is a woman younger than 35 who had recovered from COVID-19. The rearrangement joined TRBV3-1 (or the pseudogene TRBV3-2) to TRBJ2-7; 7 central nucleotides agree with TRBD1. The sample comprised PBMCs or T cells enriched from blood (not recorded which). The DNA is TGTGCCAGCAGTCTAGCCGGGACAGCTGCCTACGAGCAGTACTTC. Its translation is CASSLAGTAAYEQYF.